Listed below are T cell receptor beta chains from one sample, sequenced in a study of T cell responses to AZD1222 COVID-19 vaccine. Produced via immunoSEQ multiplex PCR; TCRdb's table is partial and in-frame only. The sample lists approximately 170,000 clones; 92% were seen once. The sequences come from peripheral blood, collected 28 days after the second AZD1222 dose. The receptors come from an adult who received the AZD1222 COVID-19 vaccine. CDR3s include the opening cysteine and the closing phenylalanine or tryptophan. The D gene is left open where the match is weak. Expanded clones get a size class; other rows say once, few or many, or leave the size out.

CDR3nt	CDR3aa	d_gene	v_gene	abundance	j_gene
TGTGCCAGCAGCAAAGCCAGCCAGGGAGGCGATGAAAAACTGTTTTTT	CASSKASQGGDEKLFF	NA	TRBV21-1	NA	TRBJ1-4
TGTGCCAGCAGTAATCCGGGACAGAGCGCCGGGGAGCTGTTTTTT	CASSNPGQSAGELFF	TRBD1	TRBV6-2/TRBV6-3	NA	TRBJ2-2
TGTGCCAGCAGTCCGCAGGGGGCGTCGATCTCGGGTGAAGCTTTCTTT	CASSPQGASISGEAFF	TRBD1	TRBV7-9	NA	TRBJ1-1
TGTGCCAGCAGTGTTCCTTTAGGAGGCGGGAACACTGAAGCTTTCTTT	CASSVPLGGGNTEAFF	NA	TRBV6-1	NA	TRBJ1-1
TGTGCCAGCAGCCAACGGCAGGGGGTTGCAACTAATGAAAAACTGTTTTTT	CASSQRQGVATNEKLFF	TRBD1	TRBV3-1/TRBV3-2	NA	TRBJ1-4
TGTGCCATCAGTGAGTCGATGATTCGGCGGAGGAACACTGAAGCTTTCTTT	CAISESMIRRRNTEAFF	NA	TRBV10-3	NA	TRBJ1-1
TGCAGCGTTGATGGACCTTGGGGTGAAAAACTGTTTTTT	CSVDGPWGEKLFF	NA	TRBV29-1	once	TRBJ1-4
TGTGCCAGCAGCTTAGATGATTCATCGGGCTACACCTTC	CASSLDDSSGYTF	NA	TRBV7-9	few	TRBJ1-2
TGTGCCAGCAGCGTAGTAGGGGACACCGGGGAGCTGTTTTTT	CASSVVGDTGELFF	NA	TRBV9	NA	TRBJ2-2
TGTGCCAGCAGTGAAGGGACAGTCGAAGCTTTCTTT	CASSEGTVEAFF	NA	TRBV6-1	NA	TRBJ1-1
TGTGCCAGCAGCTTTGGACAGGCTCGCAATCAGCCCCAGCATTTT	CASSFGQARNQPQHF	TRBD1	TRBV5-5	NA	TRBJ1-5
TGCGCCAGCAGCCACACTTTTCGACAGGTTTTTAACTATGGCTACACCTTC	CASSHTFRQVFNYGYTF	NA	TRBV4-1	NA	TRBJ1-2
TGCAGCTCCAAGGAGGATTACAATGAGCAGTTCTTC	CSSKEDYNEQFF	NA	TRBV29-1	NA	TRBJ2-1
TGTGCCAGCAGCTCACGGTCCGGGACAGGGGGGGACTATGGCTACACCTTC	CASSSRSGTGGDYGYTF	TRBD1	TRBV7-9	NA	TRBJ1-2
TGTGCCAGCTCTTATTCGGCAGGGGATGGAAACACCATATATTTT	CASSYSAGDGNTIYF	NA	TRBV18	few	TRBJ1-3
TGCGCCAGCAGTGTCGTGGTTCGGGAGCAGTACTTC	CASSVVVREQYF	NA	TRBV10-2	NA	TRBJ2-7
TGTGCCAGCAGTTACCTCCTGAACACTGAAGCTTTCTTT	CASSYLLNTEAFF	NA	TRBV6-2/TRBV6-3	NA	TRBJ1-1
TGCAGCGTTAGCGGGGGGCAGACAGATACGCAGTATTTT	CSVSGGQTDTQYF	TRBD2	TRBV29-1	NA	TRBJ2-3
TGTGCCATCAGTGAGGGCCCCGGGACTAATGAAAAACTGTTTTTT	CAISEGPGTNEKLFF	NA	TRBV10-3	NA	TRBJ1-4
TGTGCCAGCAGACTCGGACAGCTAAACACCGGGGAGCTGTTTTTT	CASRLGQLNTGELFF	NA	TRBV6-5	NA	TRBJ2-2
TGTGCCAGAAGCTTGCTAGCGGGGGACTACGAGCAGTACTTC	CARSLLAGDYEQYF	TRBD2	TRBV5-3	few	TRBJ2-7
TGTGCCAGCAGTCCCCAGGGGTATCAGCCCCAGCATTTT	CASSPQGYQPQHF	NA	TRBV12-3/TRBV12-4	NA	TRBJ1-5
TGTGCCACTTTACAGGGGGCAGTTGGAAACACCATATATTTT	CATLQGAVGNTIYF	TRBD1	TRBV6-5	NA	TRBJ1-3
TGTGCCATCAGTGAGGGTGGTTTGCAAGAGACCCAGTACTTC	CAISEGGLQETQYF	NA	TRBV10-3	once	TRBJ2-5
TGCAGCGTTGAAGATCCTCGGGGGGTAATAGGGGAAAAACTGTTTTTT	CSVEDPRGVIGEKLFF	NA	TRBV29-1	NA	TRBJ1-4
TGCGCCAGCAGCTTGGGGACAGGGAATCAGCCCCAGCATTTT	CASSLGTGNQPQHF	TRBD1	TRBV5-1	NA	TRBJ1-5
TGTGCCAGCAGCCAGTCTGGAAACACCATATATTTT	CASSQSGNTIYF	NA	TRBV6-5	NA	TRBJ1-3
TGTGCCAGCAGCCAATACGGGGGGGCTGCCTACAATGAGCAGTTCTTC	CASSQYGGAAYNEQFF	TRBD2	TRBV5-5	NA	TRBJ2-1
TGTGCCAGCAGCTTAGTCGACAGTAAAAATGAGCAGTTCTTC	CASSLVDSKNEQFF	NA	TRBV7-6	once	TRBJ2-1
TGTGCCAGCAGTCCGACAGGGTATTTTAACTATGGCTACACCTTC	CASSPTGYFNYGYTF	TRBD1	TRBV6-5	NA	TRBJ1-2
TGCGCCAGCAGCTTGTGGAGGGGGGCTCAACAGGGCCTTAATGAGCAGTTCTTC	CASSLWRGAQQGLNEQFF	NA	TRBV5-1	NA	TRBJ2-1
TGTGCCAGCAGGCAGGACAGGGTGAGCACTGAAGCTTTCTTT	CASRQDRVSTEAFF	TRBD1	TRBV6-6	NA	TRBJ1-1
TGCGCCAGCAGCAAAACAACAGTGAAGTCTGAGGAGCTGTTTTTT	CASSKTTVKSEELFF	NA	TRBV5-1	NA	TRBJ2-2
TGTGCCAGCCGGGACAGGGATAATTCACCCCTCCACTTT	CASRDRDNSPLHF	TRBD1	TRBV6-5	once	TRBJ1-6
TGTGCCAGCAGCGCCCGACTAGCGGGGGGGGGCGATACGCAGTATTTT	CASSARLAGGGDTQYF	TRBD2	TRBV11-3	NA	TRBJ2-3
TGTGCCAGCAGTTTTCTACAACCGGGACGGGATGAAGCTTTCTTT	CASSFLQPGRDEAFF	NA	TRBV6-1	NA	TRBJ1-1
TGCGCCAGCAGTGAGGTCCTCGGGGACAATCAGCCCCAGCATTTT	CASSEVLGDNQPQHF	NA	TRBV10-2	NA	TRBJ1-5
TGTGCCAGCAGACGTGCAGACAGGGGCCCTGAAGCTTTCTTT	CASRRADRGPEAFF	TRBD1	TRBV7-2	once	TRBJ1-1
TGTGCCAGCAGCCCCGGGAACACTGAAGCTTTCTTT	CASSPGNTEAFF	NA	TRBV14	NA	TRBJ1-1